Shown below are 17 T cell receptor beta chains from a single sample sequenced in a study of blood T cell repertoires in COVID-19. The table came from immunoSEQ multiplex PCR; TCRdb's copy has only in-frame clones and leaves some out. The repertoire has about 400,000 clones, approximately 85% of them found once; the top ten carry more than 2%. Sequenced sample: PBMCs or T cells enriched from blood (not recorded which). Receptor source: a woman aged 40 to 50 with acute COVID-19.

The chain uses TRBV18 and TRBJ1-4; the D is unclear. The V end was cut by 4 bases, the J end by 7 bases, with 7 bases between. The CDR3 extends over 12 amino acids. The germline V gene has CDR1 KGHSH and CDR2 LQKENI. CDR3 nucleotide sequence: TGTGCCAGCTCACTAGGAGGTGAAAAACTGTTTTTT. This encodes CASSLGGEKLFF.

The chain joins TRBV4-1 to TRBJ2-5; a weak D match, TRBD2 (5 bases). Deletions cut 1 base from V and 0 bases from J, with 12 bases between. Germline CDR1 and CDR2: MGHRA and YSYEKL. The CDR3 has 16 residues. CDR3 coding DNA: TGCGCCAGCAGCCAAGGTCCAGCGGCGTACCAAGAGACCCAGTACTTC. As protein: CASSQGPAAYQETQYF.

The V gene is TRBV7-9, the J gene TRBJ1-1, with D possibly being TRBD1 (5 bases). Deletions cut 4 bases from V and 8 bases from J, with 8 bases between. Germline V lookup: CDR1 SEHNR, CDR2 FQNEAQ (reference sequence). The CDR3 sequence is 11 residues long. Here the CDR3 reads CASSSDREAFF. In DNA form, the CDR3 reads TGTGCCAGCAGCTCTGACAGAGAAGCTTTCTTT.

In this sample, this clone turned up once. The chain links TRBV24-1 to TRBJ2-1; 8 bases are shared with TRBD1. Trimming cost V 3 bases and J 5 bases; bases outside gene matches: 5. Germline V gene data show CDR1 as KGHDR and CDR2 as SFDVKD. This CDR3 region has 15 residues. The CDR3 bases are TGTGCCACCAGTGATCCCACAGGGGGAGACAATGAGCAGTTCTTC. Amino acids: CATSDPTGGDNEQFF.

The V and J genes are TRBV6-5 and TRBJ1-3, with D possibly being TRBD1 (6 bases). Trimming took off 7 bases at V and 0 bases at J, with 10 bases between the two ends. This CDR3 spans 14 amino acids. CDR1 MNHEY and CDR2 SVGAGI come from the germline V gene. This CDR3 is CASTQGSSGNTIYF. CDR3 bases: TGTGCCAGCACCCAGGGGAGCTCTGGAAACACCATATATTTT.

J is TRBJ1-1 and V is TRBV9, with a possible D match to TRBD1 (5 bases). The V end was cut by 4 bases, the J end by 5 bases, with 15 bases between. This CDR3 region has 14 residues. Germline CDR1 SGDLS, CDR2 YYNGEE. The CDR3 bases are TGTGCCAGCAGCCCCGGCAGGGAAAGGACTGAAGCTTTCTTT. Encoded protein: CASSPGRERTEAFF.

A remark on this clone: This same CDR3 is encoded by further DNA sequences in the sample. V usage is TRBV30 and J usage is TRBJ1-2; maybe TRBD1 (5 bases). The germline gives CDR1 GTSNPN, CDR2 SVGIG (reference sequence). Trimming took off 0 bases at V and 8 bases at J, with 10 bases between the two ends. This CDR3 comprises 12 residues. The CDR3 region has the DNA TGTGCCTGGAGTGTAGGCGGGGACGGCTACACCTTC. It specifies CAWSVGGDGYTF.

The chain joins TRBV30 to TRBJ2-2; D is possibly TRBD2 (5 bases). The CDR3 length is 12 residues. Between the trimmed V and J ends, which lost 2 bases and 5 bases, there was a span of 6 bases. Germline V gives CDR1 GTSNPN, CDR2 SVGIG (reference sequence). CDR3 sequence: CAWSTRTGELFF. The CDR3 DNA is TGTGCCTGGAGTACTAGAACCGGGGAGCTGTTTTTT.

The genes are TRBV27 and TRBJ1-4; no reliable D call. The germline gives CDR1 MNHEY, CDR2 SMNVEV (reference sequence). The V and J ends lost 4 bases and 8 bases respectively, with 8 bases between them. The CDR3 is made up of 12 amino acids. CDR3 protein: CASSSPGEKLFF. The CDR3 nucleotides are TGTGCCAGCAGTTCCCCCGGGGAAAAACTGTTTTTT.

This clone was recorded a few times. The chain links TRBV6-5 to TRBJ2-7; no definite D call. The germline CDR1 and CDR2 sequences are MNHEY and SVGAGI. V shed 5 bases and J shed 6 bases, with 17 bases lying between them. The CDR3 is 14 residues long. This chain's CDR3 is CASSTGYSSSEQYF. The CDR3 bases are TGTGCCAGCAGTACGGGTTACTCGAGCTCCGAGCAGTACTTC.

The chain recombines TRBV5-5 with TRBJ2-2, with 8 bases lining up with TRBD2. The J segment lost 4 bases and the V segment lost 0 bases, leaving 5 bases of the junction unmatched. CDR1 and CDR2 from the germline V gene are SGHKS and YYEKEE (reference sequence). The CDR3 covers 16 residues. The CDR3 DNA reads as TGTGCCAGCAGCTTGGCGGTAGCGGGGACCACCGGGGAGCTGTTTTTT. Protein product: CASSLAVAGTTGELFF.

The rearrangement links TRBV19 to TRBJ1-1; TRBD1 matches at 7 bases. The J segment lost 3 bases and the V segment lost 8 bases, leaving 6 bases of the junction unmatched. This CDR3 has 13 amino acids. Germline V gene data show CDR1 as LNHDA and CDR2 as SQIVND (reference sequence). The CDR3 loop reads CASSTGWDTEAFF. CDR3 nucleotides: TGTGCCAGTTCGACAGGGTGGGACACTGAAGCTTTCTTT.

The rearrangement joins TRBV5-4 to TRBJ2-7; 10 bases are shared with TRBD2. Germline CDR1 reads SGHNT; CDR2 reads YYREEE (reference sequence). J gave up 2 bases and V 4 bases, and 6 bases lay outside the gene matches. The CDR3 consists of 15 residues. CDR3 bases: TGTGCCAGCAGCGAGATAGCGGGGGGCGCCTACGAGCAGTACTTC. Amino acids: CASSEIAGGAYEQYF.

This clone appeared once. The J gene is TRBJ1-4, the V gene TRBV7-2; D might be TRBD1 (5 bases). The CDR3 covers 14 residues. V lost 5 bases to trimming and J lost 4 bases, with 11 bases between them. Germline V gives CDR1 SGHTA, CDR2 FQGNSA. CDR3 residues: CASSQWGSNEKLFF. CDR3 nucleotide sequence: TGTGCCAGCAGCCAATGGGGCAGTAATGAAAAACTGTTTTTT.

DNA of the CDR3: TGCGCCAGCAGCCAAGACACCCCGGGGGGGACTACTAACTATGGCTACACCTTC. Amino acids: CASSQDTPGGTTNYGYTF. This chain connects TRBV4-1 to TRBJ1-2; a possible D gene is TRBD1 (5 bases). V was trimmed by 0 bases and J by 0 bases, leaving 17 bases between them. This CDR3 is 18 amino acids long. CDR1 and CDR2 from the germline V gene are MGHRA and YSYEKL.

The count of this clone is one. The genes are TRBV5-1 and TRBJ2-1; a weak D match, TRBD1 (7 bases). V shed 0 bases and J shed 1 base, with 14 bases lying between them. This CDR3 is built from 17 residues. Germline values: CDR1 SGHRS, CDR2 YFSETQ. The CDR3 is CASSLGGGGQSYNEQFF. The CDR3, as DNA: TGCGCCAGCAGCTTGGGCGGAGGGGGCCAATCCTACAATGAGCAGTTCTTC.

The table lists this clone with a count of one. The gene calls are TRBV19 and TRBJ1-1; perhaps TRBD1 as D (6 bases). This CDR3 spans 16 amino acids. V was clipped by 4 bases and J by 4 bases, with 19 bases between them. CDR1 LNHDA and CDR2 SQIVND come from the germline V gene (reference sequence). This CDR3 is CASSTVGGGGSTEAFF. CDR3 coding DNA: TGTGCCAGTAGTACAGTAGGGGGGGGCGGAAGCACTGAAGCTTTCTTT. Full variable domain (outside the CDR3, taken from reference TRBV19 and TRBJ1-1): DGGITQSPKYLFRKEGQNVTLSCEQNLNHDAMYWYRQDPGQGLRLIYYSQIVNDFQKGDIAEGYSVSREKKESFPLTVTSAQKNPTAFYLCASSTVGGGGSTEAFFGQGTRLTVV.